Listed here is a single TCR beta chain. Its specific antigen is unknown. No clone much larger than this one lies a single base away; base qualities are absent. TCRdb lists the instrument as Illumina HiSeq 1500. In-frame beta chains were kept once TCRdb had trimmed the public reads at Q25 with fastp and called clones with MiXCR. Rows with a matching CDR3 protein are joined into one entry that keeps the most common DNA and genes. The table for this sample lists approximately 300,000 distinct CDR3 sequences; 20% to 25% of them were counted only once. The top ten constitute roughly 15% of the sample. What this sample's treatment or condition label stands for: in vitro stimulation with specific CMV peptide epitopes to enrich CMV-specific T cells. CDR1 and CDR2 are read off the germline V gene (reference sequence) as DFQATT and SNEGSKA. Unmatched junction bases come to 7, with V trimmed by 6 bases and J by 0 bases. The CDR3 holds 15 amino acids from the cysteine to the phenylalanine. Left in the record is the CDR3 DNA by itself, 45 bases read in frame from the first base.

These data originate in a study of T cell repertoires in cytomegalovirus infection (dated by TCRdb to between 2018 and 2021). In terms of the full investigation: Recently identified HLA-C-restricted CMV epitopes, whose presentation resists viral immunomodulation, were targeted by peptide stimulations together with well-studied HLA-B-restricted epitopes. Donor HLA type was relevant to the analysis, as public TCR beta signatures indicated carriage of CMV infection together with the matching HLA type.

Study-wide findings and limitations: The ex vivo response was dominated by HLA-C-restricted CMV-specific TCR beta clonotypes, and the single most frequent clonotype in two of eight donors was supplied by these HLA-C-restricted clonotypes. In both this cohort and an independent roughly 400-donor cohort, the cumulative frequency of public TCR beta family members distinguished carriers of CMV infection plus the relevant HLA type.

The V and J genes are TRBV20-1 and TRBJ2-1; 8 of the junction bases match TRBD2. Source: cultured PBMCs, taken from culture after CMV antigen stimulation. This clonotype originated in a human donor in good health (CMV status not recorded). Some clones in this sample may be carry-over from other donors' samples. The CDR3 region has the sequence CSASGTRNSYNEQFF. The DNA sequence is TGCAGTGCAAGCGGGACTAGAAACTCCTACAATGAGCAGTTCTTC.